The sequence of this T cell receptor beta chain was determined in a study of T cell responses to AZD1222 COVID-19 vaccine. Study-level information: Investigators merged groups given second doses at roughly 4 or roughly 12 weeks. General observations from the study: Regions 160-218 and 743-854 held dominance among vaccine-associated CD4 TCRs, which spanned spike. Donor demographics were predominantly white British with a female majority; clonal diversity may be underestimated.

Turning to this clone: Its target is unknown.

Germline CDR1 reads SNHLY; CDR2 reads FYNNEI. V lost 3 bases and J 7 bases, leaving 16 bases between the germline ends. The CDR3 is 15 residues long. Produced via immunoSEQ multiplex PCR; TCRdb's table is partial and in-frame only. This sample carries 150,000 to 160,000 clones, 90% of them seen once, and the ten largest clones take 1.5% to 2%. This receptor was identified in an adult in good health. The material was peripheral blood, obtained on day 0 of AZD1222 vaccination. V is TRBV2 and J is TRBJ2-1, with D uncertain. CDR3 DNA: TGTGCCAGCAGTGACTGGGTTGGTAGCTCGAATGAGCAGTTCTTC. Translated, it gives CASSDWVGSSNEQFF. Full variable domain (outside the CDR3, taken from reference TRBV2 and TRBJ2-1): EPEVTQTPSHQVTQMGQEVILRCVPISNHLYFYWYRQILGQKVEFLVSFYNNEISEKSEIFDDQFSVERPDGSNFTLKIRSTKLEDSAMYFCASSDWVGSSNEQFFGPGTRLTVL.